This TCR beta chain was sequenced during a study of T-cell memory formation after mild COVID-19 (dated by TCRdb to about 2021). The study in broad terms: Most TCR sequence clusters were specific to one of the two donors. In a couple of donors, T-cell clones that expanded and contracted after mild COVID-19 were followed by sequencing TCRalpha and TCRbeta repertoires longitudinally. Two young, previously healthy adult volunteers, one female and one male, were included in the cohort.

From a lookup of the germline V gene (reference sequence), CDR1 and CDR2 are MNHNY and SVGAGI. Trimming leaves V shorter by 6 bases and J shorter by 3 bases, with the junction holding 6 bases beyond the gene matches. From its cysteine to its phenylalanine, the CDR3 spans 15 amino acids. This entry keeps only the CDR3 DNA: 45 bases, framed from base 1. Turning to this clonotype: What this receptor recognizes is not known. Base qualities are not recorded, but no much larger clone differs from it by a single base.

The study at large found these results: Some responding clones were detected in pre-infection memory, suggesting pre-existing cross-reactive memory T cells joined the SARS-CoV-2 response. Clones contracting from day 15 to 85 had balanced CD4/CD8 phenotypes, while a second wave expanding from day 15 to 37 was biased towards CD4+. Contracting CD4+ clones were found mainly in CM and EM memory subsets, while CD8+ clones were enriched in EMRA. SARS-CoV-2 specificity of the second-wave clones peaking on day 37 was not confirmed. The study covered only two mild cases, and larger cohorts including severe cases with pre-infection samples were considered necessary.

PBMCs were isolated by Ficoll-Paque density gradient centrifugation. The sample was run on an Illumina NovaSeq 6000. TCRalpha and TCRbeta cDNA libraries were built by 5'RACE with constant-segment primers, adding sample barcodes and unique molecular identifiers. Trizol reagent was used to extract RNA from every sample. The libraries were amplified in two PCR steps, and the second step added a second sample barcode and Illumina TruSeq adapters. The libraries were sequenced on an Illumina NovaSeq using 2 x 150 bp paired-end reads. The authors processed their data as follows. With migec v1.2.7, reads were demultiplexed and then collapsed into UMI-guided consensus sequences. Using mixcr v2.1.11, UMI consensuses were aligned to TRA and TRB V and J templates and then assembled into clonotypes. A clonotype was counted as expanded or contracted only when both edgeR and NoisET called the clonotype significant, with the noise models trained on biological replicates. For edgeR calls, the cutoffs were a false discovery rate-adjusted p below 0.01 and a log2 fold-change threshold of 1. As an exploratory analysis of dynamics, PCA with hierarchical clustering was applied to max-normalized trajectories of the 1000 most abundant clonotypes. The CD4 or CD8 phenotype of responding clones was assigned using the separately sequenced CD4+ and CD8+ repertoires. The public reads were run again by TCRdb, first through fastp at Q25 and then through MiXCR, and only productive beta chains were kept. For every CDR3 protein sequence, its rows merge into one entry that carries the most common genes and DNA. The V and J calls shown here were made by TCRdb, not taken from the authors' results. The sample table records about 470,000 distinct CDR3 sequences; approximately 25% of these occur just once. The ten top clones hold 12% of the sample.

Sequenced input: PBMCs or a T cell subset sorted from them (not recorded which). The TCR comes from an adult woman who had mild COVID-19 (a few samples of this study predate the infection). The sample titles of this study are shuffled in the database, so cell type and time point are left out; the donor was told from shared clones. In this chain, TRBV6-6 is recombined with TRBJ2-3; a stretch of 10 junction bases matches TRBD1. CDR3 region: CASSNRQGATDTQYF. The nucleotides are TGTGCCAGCAGCAACCGACAGGGGGCTACAGATACGCAGTATTTT.